Listed below are T cell receptor beta chains from one sample, sequenced in a study of blood T cell repertoires in COVID-19. Generated by immunoSEQ multiplex PCR, the TCRdb table keeps only in-frame clones and is missing some. This sample has more than 200,000 clones, with about four fifths found just once. The sample consisted of peripheral blood. These TCRs come from a man older than 75 with acute or convalescent COVID-19. Both conserved end residues are part of each CDR3. Each record gives: J gene, V gene, CDR3 protein.

j_call: TRBJ1-4
v_call: TRBV20-1
cdr3_aa: CSGQGNEKLFF

j_call: TRBJ1-1
v_call: TRBV5-6
cdr3_aa: CASSLQGGAFF

j_call: TRBJ2-6
v_call: TRBV18
cdr3_aa: CASSPRRTGLGSGANVLTF

j_call: TRBJ1-1
v_call: TRBV10-1
cdr3_aa: CASSESWAMNTEAFF

j_call: TRBJ1-5
v_call: TRBV11-2
cdr3_aa: CASSLEAGASNQPQHF

j_call: TRBJ1-2
v_call: TRBV4-2
cdr3_aa: CASSQSMVRQGGGYTF

j_call: TRBJ1-2
v_call: TRBV18
cdr3_aa: CASSPQGLELYGYTF

j_call: TRBJ2-4
v_call: TRBV27
cdr3_aa: CASSMWTGSFQYF

j_call: TRBJ2-7
v_call: TRBV2
cdr3_aa: CASSVEQYSSYEQYF

j_call: TRBJ2-1
v_call: TRBV18
cdr3_aa: CASSLRFGLAGINEQFF

j_call: TRBJ2-1
v_call: TRBV3-1/TRBV3-2
cdr3_aa: CASSQVGGITYNEQFF

j_call: TRBJ2-1
v_call: TRBV5-8
cdr3_aa: CASSLGDRGQGQFF